The clone carrying this TCR beta chain has just a few counts. The antigen remains unidentified. The entry originates in a study of response to subunit inactivated influenza vaccine. Notes on the study in general: Authors suggested each seasonal flu vaccination may recruit only limited numbers of new T cells.

Germline V gene data show CDR1 as MDHEN and CDR2 as SYDVKM. With V trimmed by 6 bases and J by 0 bases, 11 bases remained unmatched. This CDR3 contains 19 residues. TCRdb fed the RT-PCR reads into MiXCR, producing one record per CDR3 protein. This sample has over 450,000 distinct CDR3 sequences, with 10% to 15% found just once. Here the sequenced sample was PBMCs from blood, taken about 6 weeks after vaccination. The receptor was isolated from a man aged 45 to 65 who received an inactivated influenza vaccine. The chain uses TRBV28 and TRBJ2-3; TRBD2 matches 14 bases. The CDR3 DNA follows: TGTGCCAGCAGCTCGGGGACTAGCGGGAGTTTCGGTAGCACAGATACGCAGTATTTT. Protein: CASSSGTSGSFGSTDTQYF.